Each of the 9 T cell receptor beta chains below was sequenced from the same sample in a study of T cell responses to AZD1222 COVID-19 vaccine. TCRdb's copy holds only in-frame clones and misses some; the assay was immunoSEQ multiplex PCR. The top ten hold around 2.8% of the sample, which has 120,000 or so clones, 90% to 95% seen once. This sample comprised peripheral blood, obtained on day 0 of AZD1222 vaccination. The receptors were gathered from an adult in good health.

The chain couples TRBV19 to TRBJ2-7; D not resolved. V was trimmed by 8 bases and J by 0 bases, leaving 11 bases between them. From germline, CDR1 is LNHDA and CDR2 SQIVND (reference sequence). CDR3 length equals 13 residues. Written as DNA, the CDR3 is TGTGCCAGTGCCCAGGCCCTCTCCTACGAGCAGTACTTC. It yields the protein CASAQALSYEQYF.

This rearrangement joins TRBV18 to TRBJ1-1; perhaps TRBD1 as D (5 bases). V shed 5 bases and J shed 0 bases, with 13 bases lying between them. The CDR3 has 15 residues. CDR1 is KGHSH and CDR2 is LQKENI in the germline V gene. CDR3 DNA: TGTGCCAGCTCATTGGGACCGACGATGAACACTGAAGCTTTCTTT. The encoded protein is CASSLGPTMNTEAFF.

The chain's CDR3 is CASSLEGGDTEAFF. In DNA form, the CDR3 reads TGTGCCAGCAGCTTAGAGGGAGGGGACACTGAAGCTTTCTTT. This chain links TRBV11-3 with TRBJ1-1, with a weak D call TRBD1 (5 bases). V gave up 0 bases and J gave up 3 bases, with 8 bases separating them. The CDR3 contains 14 residues. CDR1 SGHNT and CDR2 YENEEA come from the germline V gene.

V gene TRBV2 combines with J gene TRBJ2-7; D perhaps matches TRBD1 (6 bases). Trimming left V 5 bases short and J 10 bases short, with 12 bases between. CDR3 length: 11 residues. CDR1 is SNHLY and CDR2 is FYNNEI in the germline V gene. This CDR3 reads CASSPGVGQYF. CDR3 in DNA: TGTGCCAGCAGTCCAGGGGTTGGCCAGTACTTC.

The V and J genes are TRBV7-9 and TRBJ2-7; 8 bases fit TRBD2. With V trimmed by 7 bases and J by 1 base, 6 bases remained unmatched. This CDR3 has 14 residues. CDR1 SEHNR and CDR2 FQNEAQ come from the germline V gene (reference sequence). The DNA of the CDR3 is TGTGCCAGCACCCGGGCTAGCGGGTCCTACGAGCAGTACTTC. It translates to CASTRASGSYEQYF.

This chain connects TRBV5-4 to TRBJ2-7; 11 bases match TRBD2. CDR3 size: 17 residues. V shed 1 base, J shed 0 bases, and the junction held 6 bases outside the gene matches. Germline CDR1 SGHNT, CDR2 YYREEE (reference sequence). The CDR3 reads CASSLRLAGLSSYEQYF. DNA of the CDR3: TGTGCCAGCAGCTTGCGACTAGCGGGACTTAGCTCCTACGAGCAGTACTTC.

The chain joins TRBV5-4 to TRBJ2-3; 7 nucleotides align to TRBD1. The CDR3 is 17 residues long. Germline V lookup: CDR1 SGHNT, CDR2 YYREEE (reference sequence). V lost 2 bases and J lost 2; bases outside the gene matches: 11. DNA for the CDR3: TGTGCCAGCAGCTTATCTCAGGGGGTTAGATTCACAGATACGCAGTATTTT. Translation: CASSLSQGVRFTDTQYF. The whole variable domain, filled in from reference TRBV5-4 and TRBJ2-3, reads ETGVTQSPTHLIKTRGQQVTLRCSSQSGHNTVSWYQQALGQGPQFIFQYYREEENGRGNFPPRFSGLQFPNYSSELNVNALELDDSALYLCASSLSQGVRFTDTQYFGPGTRLTVL.

Here the CDR3 reads CASSPVLWTEAFF. The DNA of the CDR3 is TGTGCCAGCTCACCAGTTTTGTGGACTGAAGCTTTCTTT. The chain links TRBV18 to TRBJ1-1; D not resolved. This CDR3 region has 13 residues. In germline, CDR1 is KGHSH, CDR2 LQKENI. Trimming took 2 bases from V and 5 from J, leaving 9 bases between them.

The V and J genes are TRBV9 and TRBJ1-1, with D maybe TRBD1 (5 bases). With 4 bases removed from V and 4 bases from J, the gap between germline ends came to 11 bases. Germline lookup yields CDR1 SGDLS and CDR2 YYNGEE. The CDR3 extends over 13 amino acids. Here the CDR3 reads CASSSRATTEAFF. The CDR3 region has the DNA TGTGCCAGCAGCAGCAGGGCTACCACTGAAGCTTTCTTT.